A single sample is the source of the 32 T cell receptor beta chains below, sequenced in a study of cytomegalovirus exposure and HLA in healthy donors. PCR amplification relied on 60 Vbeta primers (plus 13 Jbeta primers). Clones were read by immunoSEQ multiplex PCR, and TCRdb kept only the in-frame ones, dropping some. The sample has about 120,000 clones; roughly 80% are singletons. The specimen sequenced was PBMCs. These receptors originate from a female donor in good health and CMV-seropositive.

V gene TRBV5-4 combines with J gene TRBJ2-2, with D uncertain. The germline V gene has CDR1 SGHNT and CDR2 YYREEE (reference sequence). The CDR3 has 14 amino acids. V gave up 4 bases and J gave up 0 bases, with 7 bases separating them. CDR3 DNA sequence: TGTGCCAGCAGCGTTCGCGCGAACACCGGGGAGCTGTTTTTT. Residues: CASSVRANTGELFF.

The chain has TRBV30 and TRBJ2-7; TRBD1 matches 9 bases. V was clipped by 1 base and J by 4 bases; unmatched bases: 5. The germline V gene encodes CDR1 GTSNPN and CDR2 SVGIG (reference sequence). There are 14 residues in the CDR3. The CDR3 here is CAWSEHRGPYEQYF. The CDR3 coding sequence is TGTGCCTGGAGTGAGCACAGGGGGCCTTACGAGCAGTACTTC. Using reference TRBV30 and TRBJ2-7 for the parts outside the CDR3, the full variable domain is SQTIHQWPATLVQPVGSPLSLECTVEGTSNPNLYWYRQAAGRGLQLLFYSVGIGQISSEVPQNLSASRPQDRQFILSSKKLLLSDSGFYLCAWSEHRGPYEQYFGPGTRLTVT.

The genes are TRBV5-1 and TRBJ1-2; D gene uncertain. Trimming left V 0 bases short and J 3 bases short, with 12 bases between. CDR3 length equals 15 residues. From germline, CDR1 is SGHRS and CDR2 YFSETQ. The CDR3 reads CASSLDYGGDYGYTF. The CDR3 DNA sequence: TGCGCCAGCAGCTTGGATTATGGCGGTGACTATGGCTACACCTTC. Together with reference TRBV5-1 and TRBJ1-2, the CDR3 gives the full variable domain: KAGVTQTPRYLIKTRGQQVTLSCSPISGHRSVSWYQQTPGQGLQFLFEYFSETQRNKGNFPGRFSGRQFSNSRSEMNVSTLELGDSALYLCASSLDYGGDYGYTFGSGTRLTVV.

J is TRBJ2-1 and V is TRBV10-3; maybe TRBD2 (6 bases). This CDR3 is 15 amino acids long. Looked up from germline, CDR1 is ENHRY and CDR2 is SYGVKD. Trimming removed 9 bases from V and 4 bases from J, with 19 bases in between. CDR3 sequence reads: CAIRGPGEPYNEQFF. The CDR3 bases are TGTGCCATACGCGGGCCGGGGGAACCATACAATGAGCAGTTCTTC.

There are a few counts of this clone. The CDR3 is CASSYSTQREGYTF. For the CDR3, the DNA is TGTGCCAGCAGTTACTCGACTCAGCGGGAAGGCTACACCTTC. The V and J genes are TRBV6-6 and TRBJ1-2; D is unresolved. Germline lookup yields CDR1 MNHNY and CDR2 SVGAGI (reference sequence). The CDR3 runs to 14 residues. With 0 bases removed from V and 8 bases from J, the gap between germline ends came to 13 bases.

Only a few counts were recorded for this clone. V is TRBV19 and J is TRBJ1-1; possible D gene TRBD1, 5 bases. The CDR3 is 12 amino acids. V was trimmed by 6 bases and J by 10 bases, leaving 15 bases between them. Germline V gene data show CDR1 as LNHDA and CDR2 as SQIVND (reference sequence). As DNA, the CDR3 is TGTGCCAGTAGGCAAACCCCCCAGGGAGCTTTCTTT. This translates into CASRQTPQGAFF.

CDR3 DNA: TGCAGCGTCGCCCGCGACTTGAACACTGAAGCTTTCTTT. Protein sequence: CSVARDLNTEAFF. The genes are TRBV29-1 and TRBJ1-1; the D is unclear. This CDR3 comprises 13 residues. The germline CDR1 and CDR2 sequences are SQVTM and ANQGSEA. With 6 bases removed from V and 0 bases from J, the gap between germline ends came to 11 bases.

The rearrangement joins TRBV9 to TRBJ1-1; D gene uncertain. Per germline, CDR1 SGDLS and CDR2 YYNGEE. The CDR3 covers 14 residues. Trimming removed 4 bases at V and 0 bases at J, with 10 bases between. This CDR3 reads CASSPDGVNTEAFF. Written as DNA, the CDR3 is TGTGCCAGCAGCCCCGACGGGGTGAACACTGAAGCTTTCTTT.

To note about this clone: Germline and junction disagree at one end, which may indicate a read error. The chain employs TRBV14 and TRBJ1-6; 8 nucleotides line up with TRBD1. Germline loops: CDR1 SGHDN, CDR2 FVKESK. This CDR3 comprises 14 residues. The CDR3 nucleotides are TGTGCCAGCAGCCTCGACAGGGGAAATTCGCCCCTCCACTTT. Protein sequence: CASSLDRGNSPLHF.

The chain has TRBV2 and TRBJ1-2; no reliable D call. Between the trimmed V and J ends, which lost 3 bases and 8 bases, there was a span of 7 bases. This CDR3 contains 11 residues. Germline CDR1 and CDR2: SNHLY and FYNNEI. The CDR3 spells CASSDRYGYTF. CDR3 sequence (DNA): TGTGCCAGCAGTGACCGGTACGGCTACACCTTC.

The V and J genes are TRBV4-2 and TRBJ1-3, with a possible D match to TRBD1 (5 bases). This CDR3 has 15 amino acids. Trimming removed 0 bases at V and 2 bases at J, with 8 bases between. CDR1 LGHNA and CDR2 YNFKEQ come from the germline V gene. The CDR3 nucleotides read TGTGCCAGCAGCCAAGATAGGGGCACTGGAAACACCATATATTTT. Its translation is CASSQDRGTGNTIYF.

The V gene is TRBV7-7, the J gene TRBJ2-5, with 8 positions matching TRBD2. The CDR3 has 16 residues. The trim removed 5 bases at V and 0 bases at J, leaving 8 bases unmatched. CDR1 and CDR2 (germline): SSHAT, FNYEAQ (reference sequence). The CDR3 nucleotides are TGTGCCAGCAGCCCCCTGGGCGGGGGGAACCAAGAGACCCAGTACTTC. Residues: CASSPLGGGNQETQYF.

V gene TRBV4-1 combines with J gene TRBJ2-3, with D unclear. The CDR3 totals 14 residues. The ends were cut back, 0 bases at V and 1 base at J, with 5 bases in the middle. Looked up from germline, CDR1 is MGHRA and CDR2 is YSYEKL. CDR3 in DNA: TGCGCCAGCAGCCAAGATCCGGGCACAGATACGCAGTATTTT. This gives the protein CASSQDPGTDTQYF.

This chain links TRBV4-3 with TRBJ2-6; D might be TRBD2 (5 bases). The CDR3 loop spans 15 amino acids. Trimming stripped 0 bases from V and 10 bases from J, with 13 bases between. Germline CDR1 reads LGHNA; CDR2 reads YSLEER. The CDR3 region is CASSQDGNRFNVLTF. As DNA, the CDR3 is TGCGCCAGCAGCCAAGACGGGAACAGATTTAACGTCCTGACTTTC.

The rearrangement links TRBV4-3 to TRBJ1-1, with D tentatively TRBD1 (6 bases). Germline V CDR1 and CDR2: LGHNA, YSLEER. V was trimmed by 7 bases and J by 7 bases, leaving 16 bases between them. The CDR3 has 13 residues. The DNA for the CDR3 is TGCGCCAGCACCCCGGGAGGGGGGAATGAAGCTTTCTTT. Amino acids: CASTPGGGNEAFF.

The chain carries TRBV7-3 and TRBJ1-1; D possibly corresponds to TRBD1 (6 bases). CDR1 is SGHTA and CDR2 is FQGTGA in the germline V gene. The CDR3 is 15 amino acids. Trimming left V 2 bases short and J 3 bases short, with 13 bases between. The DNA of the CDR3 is TGTGCCAGCAGCTTAGGGGGCGGGTGGGACACTGAAGCTTTCTTT. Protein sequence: CASSLGGGWDTEAFF.

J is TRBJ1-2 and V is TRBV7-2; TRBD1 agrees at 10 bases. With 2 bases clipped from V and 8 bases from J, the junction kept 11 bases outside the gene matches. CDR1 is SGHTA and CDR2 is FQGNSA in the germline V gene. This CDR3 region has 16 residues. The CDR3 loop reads CASSLLGQGIPSGYTF. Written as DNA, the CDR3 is TGTGCCAGCAGCTTACTGGGACAGGGGATCCCTAGCGGCTACACCTTC.

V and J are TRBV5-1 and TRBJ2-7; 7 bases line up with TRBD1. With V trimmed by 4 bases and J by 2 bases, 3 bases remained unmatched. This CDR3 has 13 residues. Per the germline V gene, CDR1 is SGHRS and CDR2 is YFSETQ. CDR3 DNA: TGCGCCAGCAGCCGGGACAGTCCCTACGAGCAGTACTTC. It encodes CASSRDSPYEQYF.

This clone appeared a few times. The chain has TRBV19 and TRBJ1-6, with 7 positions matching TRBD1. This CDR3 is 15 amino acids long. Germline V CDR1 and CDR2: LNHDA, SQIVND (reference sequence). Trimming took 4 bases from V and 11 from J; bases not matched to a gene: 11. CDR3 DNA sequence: TGTGCCAGTAGTACCGGACAGGTTGGTGGAGCACCCCTCCACTTT. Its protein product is CASSTGQVGGAPLHF. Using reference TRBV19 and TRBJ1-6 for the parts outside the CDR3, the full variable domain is DGGITQSPKYLFRKEGQNVTLSCEQNLNHDAMYWYRQDPGQGLRLIYYSQIVNDFQKGDIAEGYSVSREKKESFPLTVTSAQKNPTAFYLCASSTGQVGGAPLHFGNGTRLTVT.

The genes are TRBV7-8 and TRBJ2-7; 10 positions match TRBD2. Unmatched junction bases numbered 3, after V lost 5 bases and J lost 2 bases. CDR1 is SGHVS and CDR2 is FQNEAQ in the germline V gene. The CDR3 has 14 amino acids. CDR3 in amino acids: CASSVSGGTYEQYF. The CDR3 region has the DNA TGTGCCAGCAGCGTTAGCGGGGGGACCTACGAGCAGTACTTC.

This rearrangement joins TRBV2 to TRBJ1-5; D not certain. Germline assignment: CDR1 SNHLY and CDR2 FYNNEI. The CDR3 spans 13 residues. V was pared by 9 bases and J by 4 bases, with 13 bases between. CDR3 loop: CASQARGNQPQHF. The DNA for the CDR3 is TGTGCCAGTCAGGCAAGAGGGAATCAGCCCCAGCATTTT. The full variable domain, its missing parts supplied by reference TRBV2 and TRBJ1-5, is EPEVTQTPSHQVTQMGQEVILRCVPISNHLYFYWYRQILGQKVEFLVSFYNNEISEKSEIFDDQFSVERPDGSNFTLKIRSTKLEDSAMYFCASQARGNQPQHFGDGTRLSIL.

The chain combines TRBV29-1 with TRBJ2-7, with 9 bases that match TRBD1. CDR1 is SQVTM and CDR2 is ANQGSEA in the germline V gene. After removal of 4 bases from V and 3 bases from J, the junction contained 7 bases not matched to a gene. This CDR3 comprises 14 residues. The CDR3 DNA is TGCAGCGTTGCAAGGGACAGGGTTGACTACGAGCAGTACTTC. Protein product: CSVARDRVDYEQYF.

The CDR3 is CAISSGTVGGYTF. CDR3 DNA sequence: TGTGCCATCAGTTCCGGGACAGTCGGAGGCTACACCTTC. The chain combines TRBV10-3 with TRBJ1-2; the match to TRBD1 covers 7 bases. Germline CDR1 is ENHRY and CDR2 is SYGVKD. J gave up 8 bases and V 5 bases, and 8 bases lay outside the gene matches. This CDR3 is built from 13 residues.

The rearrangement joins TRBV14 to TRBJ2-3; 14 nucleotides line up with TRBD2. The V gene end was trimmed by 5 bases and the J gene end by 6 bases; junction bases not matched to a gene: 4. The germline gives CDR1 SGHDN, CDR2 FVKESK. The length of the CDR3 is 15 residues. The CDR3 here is CASSWTSGGSDTQYF. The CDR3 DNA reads TGTGCCAGCAGCTGGACTAGCGGGGGGTCGGATACGCAGTATTTT. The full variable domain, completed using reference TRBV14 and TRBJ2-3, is EAGVTQFPSHSVIEKGQTVTLRCDPISGHDNLYWYRRVMGKEIKFLLHFVKESKQDESGMPNNRFLAERTGGTYSTLKVQPAELEDSGVYFCASSWTSGGSDTQYFGPGTRLTVL.

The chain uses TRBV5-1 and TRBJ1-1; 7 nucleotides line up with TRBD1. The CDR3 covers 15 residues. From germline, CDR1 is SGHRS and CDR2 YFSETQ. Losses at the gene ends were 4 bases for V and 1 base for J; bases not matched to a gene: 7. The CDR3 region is CASSPLTGPNTEAFF. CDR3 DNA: TGCGCCAGCAGCCCCTTGACAGGGCCGAACACTGAAGCTTTCTTT.

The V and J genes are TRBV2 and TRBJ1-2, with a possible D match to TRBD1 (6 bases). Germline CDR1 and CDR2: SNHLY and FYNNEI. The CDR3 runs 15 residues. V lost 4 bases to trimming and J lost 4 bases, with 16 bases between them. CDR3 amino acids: CASSAFGGSGYGYTF. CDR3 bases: TGTGCCAGCAGTGCCTTTGGGGGCTCCGGCTATGGCTACACCTTC. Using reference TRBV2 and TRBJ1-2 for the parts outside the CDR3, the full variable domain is EPEVTQTPSHQVTQMGQEVILRCVPISNHLYFYWYRQILGQKVEFLVSFYNNEISEKSEIFDDQFSVERPDGSNFTLKIRSTKLEDSAMYFCASSAFGGSGYGYTFGSGTRLTVV.

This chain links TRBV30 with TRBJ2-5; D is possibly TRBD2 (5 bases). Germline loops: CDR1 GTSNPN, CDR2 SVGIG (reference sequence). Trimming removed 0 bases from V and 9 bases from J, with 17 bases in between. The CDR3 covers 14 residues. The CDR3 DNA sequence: TGTGCCTGGAGTGTGGGAGTTCAGAGTACGGCCCAGTACTTC. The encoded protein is CAWSVGVQSTAQYF.

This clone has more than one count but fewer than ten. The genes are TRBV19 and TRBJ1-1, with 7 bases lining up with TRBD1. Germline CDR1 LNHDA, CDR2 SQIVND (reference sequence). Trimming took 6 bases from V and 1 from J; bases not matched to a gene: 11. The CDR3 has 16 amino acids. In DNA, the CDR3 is TGTGCCAGTAGCAATCGATTGACAGGGAGGAACACTGAAGCTTTCTTT. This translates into CASSNRLTGRNTEAFF.

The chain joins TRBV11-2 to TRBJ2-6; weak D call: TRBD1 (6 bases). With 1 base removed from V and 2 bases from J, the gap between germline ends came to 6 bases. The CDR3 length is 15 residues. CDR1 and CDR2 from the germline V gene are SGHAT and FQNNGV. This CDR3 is CASSLGTAGANVLTF. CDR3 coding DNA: TGTGCCAGCAGCTTAGGGACAGCTGGGGCCAACGTCCTGACTTTC. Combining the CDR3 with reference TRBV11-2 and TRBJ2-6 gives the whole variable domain EAGVAQSPRYKIIEKRQSVAFWCNPISGHATLYWYQQILGQGPKLLIQFQNNGVVDDSQLPKDRFSAERLKGVDSTLKIQPAKLEDSAVYLCASSLGTAGANVLTFGAGSRLTVL.

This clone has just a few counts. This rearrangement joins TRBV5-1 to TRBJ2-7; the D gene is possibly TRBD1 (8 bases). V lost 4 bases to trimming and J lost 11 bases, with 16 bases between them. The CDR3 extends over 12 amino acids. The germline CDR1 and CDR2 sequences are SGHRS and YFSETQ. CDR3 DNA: TGCGCCAGCAGCCTTGGACAGGGAGGGGAGTACTTC. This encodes CASSLGQGGEYF.

CDR3 DNA sequence: TGTGCCAGCAGGCGGGGACTCCTGTACCAAGAGACCCAGTACTTC. Its protein is CASRRGLLYQETQYF. J is TRBJ2-5 and V is TRBV6-5, with D perhaps matching TRBD2 (6 bases). Germline V gene data show CDR1 as MNHEY and CDR2 as SVGAGI. The CDR3 extends over 15 amino acids. Trimming stripped 6 bases from V and 0 bases from J, with 14 bases between.

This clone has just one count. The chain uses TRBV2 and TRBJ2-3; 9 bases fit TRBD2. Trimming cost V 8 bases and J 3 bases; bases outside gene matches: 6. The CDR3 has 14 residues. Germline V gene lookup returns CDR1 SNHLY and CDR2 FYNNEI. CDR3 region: CASWGGGATDTQYF. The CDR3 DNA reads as TGTGCCAGCTGGGGCGGGGGGGCGACAGATACGCAGTATTTT.